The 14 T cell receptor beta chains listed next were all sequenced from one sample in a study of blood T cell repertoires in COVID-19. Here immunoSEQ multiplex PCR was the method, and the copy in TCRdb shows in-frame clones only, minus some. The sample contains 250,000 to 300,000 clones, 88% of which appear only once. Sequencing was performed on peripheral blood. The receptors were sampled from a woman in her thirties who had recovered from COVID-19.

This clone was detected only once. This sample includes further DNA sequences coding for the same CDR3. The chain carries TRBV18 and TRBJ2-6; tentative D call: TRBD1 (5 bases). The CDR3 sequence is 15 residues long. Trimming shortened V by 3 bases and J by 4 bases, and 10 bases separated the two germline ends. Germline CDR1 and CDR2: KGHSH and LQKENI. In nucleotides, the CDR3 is TGTGCCAGCTCACCGGGCAGGGCAGGGGCCAACGTCCTGACTTTC. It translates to CASSPGRAGANVLTF.

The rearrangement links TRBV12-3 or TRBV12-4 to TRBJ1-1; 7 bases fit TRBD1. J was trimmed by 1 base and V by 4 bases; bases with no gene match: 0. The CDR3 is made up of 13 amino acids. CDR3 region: CASSYRGNTEAFF. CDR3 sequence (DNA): TGTGCCAGCAGTTACAGGGGGAACACTGAAGCTTTCTTT.

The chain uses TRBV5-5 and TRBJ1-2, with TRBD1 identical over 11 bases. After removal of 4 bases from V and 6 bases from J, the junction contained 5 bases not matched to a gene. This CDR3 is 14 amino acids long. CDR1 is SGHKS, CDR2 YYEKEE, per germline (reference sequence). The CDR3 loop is CASSRDRGANGYTF. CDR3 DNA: TGTGCCAGCAGCCGGGACAGGGGGGCGAATGGCTACACCTTC.

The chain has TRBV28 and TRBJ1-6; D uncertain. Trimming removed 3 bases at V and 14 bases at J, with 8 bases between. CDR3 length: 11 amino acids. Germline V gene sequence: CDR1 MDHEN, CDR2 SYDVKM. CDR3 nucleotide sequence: TGTGCCAGCAGTTTGCGCTCTTCCCTCCACTTT. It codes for CASSLRSSLHF.

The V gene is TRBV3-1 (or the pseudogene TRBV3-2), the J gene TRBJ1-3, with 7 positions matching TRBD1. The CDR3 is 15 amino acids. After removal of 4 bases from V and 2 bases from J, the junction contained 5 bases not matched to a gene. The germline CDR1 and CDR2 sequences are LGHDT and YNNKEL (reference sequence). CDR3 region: CASSRGRGTGNTIYF. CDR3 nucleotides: TGTGCCAGCAGCCGGGGCAGGGGGACTGGAAACACCATATATTTT.

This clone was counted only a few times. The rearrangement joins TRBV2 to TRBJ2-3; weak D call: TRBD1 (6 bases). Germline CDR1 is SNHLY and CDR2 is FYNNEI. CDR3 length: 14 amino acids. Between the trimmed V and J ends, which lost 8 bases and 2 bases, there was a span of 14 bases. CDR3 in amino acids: CASFEGVFTDTQYF. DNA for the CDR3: TGTGCCAGCTTCGAGGGGGTATTCACAGATACGCAGTATTTT.

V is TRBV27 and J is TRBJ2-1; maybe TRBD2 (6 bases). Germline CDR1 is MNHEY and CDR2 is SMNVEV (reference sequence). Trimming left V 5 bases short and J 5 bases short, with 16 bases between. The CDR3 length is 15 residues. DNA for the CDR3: TGTGCCAGCAGTCACCGGGACTGGGGGGACAATGAGCAGTTCTTC. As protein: CASSHRDWGDNEQFF.

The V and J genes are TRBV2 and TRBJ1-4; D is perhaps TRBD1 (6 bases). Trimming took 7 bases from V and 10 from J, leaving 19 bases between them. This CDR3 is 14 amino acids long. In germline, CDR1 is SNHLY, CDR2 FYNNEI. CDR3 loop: CASTRDMEDRKLFF. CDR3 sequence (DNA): TGTGCCAGCACCCGGGACATGGAGGACCGAAAACTGTTTTTT.

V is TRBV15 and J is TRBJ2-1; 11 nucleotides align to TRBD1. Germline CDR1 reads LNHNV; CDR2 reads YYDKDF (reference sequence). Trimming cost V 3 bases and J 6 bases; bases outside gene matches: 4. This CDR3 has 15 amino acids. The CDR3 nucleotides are TGTGCCACCAGCAGCCGGGACAGGGGGTCCAATGAGCAGTTCTTC. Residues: CATSSRDRGSNEQFF. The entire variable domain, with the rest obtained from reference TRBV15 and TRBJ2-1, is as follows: DAMVIQNPRYQVTQFGKPVTLSCSQTLNHNVMYWYQQKSSQAPKLLFHYYDKDFNNEADTPDNFQSRRPNTSFCFLDIRSPGLGDTAMYLCATSSRDRGSNEQFFGPGTRLTVL.

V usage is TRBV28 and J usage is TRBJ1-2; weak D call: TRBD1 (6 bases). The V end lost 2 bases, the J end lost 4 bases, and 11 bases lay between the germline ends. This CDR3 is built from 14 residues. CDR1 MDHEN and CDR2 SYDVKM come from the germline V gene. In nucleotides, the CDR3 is TGTGCCAGCAGTTTACTACAGGGATTCTATGGCTACACCTTC. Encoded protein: CASSLLQGFYGYTF.

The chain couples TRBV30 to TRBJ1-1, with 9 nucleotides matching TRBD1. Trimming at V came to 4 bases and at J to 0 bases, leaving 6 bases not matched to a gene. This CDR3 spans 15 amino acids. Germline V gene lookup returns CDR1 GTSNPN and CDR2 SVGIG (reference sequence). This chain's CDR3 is CAWTQGAWVNTEAFF. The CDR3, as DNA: TGTGCCTGGACACAGGGGGCATGGGTGAACACTGAAGCTTTCTTT.

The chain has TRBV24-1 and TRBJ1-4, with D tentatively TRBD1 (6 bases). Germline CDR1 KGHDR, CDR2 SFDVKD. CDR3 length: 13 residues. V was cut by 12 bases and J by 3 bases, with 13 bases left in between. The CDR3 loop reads CAVQGSANEKLFF. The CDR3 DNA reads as TGTGCCGTTCAGGGGTCGGCTAATGAAAAACTGTTTTTT.

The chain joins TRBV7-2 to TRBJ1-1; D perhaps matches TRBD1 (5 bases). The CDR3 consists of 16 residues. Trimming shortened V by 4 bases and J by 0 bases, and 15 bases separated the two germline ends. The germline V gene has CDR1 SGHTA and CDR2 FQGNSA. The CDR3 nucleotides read TGTGCCAGCAGCTCATGGCATGGGGGGATGAACACTGAAGCTTTCTTT. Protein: CASSSWHGGMNTEAFF.

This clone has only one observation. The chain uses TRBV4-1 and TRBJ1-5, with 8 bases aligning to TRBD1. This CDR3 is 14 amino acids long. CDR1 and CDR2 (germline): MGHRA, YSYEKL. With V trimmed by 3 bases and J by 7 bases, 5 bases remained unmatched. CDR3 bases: TGCGCCAGCAGCCACGACAGGGGTTGGCAGCCCCAGCATTTT. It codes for CASSHDRGWQPQHF.